The entry below describes one T cell receptor beta chain. Antigen specificity is unknown. The entry originates in a study of cytomegalovirus exposure and HLA in healthy donors. In the PCR, 60 Vbeta and 13 Jbeta primers were used. Libraries were prepared by immunoSEQ multiplex PCR; TCRdb keeps only in-frame clonotypes and omits some of them. The profile shows 95,000 to 150,000 clones, 70% to 85% of them singletons. Study conclusions and caveats: In vitro checks showed that three CMV-associated chains really do target CMV antigens.

Trimming shortened V by 5 bases and J by 7 bases, and 17 bases separated the two germline ends. The CDR3 is 15 residues long. The germline gives CDR1 MNHNS, CDR2 SASEGT. This chain connects TRBV6-1 to TRBJ2-2; the D is unclear. Sample: PBMCs. This sequence originates from a man between 40 and 49 years old in good health and CMV-seropositive. DNA for the CDR3: TGTGCCAGCAGTACTCTACCCGTAGAAAACGGGGAGCTGTTTTTT. It specifies CASSTLPVENGELFF.